The TCR beta chain described here comes from a study of CD8 T cells in ankylosing spondylitis. General study points: Apparently characteristic of ankylosing spondylitis blood was a TCR beta motif (about eight highly homologous variants). According to the report, clones linked to the disease were significantly enriched in matched synovial fluid samples taken from ankylosing spondylitis patients.

This clonotype showed up many times. Its antigen is unknown. TCRdb processed the 5' RACE reads anew with MiXCR; each CDR3 protein has one entry. The table records about 220,000 distinct CDR3 sequences, about a quarter of them present only once. The CDR3 is 16 residues long. With V trimmed by 5 bases and J by 2 bases, 7 bases remained unmatched. Germline V gene lookup returns CDR1 SGHTA and CDR2 FQGNSA. The rearrangement joins TRBV7-2 to TRBJ2-2, with 8 bases identical to TRBD2. The sequencing input was blood, either unsorted or a sorted T cell fraction (not recorded which). The TCR was taken from a male donor with ankylosing spondylitis or in good health (not recorded which). This chain's CDR3 is CASSQLAGSNTGELFF. The CDR3 coding sequence is TGTGCCAGCAGCCAATTAGCGGGAAGCAACACCGGGGAGCTGTTTTTT.